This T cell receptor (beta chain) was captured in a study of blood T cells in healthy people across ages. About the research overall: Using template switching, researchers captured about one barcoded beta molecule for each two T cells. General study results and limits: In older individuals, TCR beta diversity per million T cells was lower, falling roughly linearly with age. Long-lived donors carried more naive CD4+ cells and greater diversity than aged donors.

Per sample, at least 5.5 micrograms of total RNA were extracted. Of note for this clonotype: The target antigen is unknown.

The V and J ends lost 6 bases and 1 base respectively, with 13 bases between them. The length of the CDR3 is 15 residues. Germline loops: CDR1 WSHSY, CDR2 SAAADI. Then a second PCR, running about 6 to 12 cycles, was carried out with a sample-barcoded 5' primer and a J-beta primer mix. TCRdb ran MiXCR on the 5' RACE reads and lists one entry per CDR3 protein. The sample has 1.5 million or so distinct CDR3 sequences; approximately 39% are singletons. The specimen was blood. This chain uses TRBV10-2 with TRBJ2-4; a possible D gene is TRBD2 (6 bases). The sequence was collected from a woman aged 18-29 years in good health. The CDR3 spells CASRETGTAKNIQYF. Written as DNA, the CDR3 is TGCGCCAGCAGGGAAACCGGGACTGCCAAAAACATTCAGTACTTC.